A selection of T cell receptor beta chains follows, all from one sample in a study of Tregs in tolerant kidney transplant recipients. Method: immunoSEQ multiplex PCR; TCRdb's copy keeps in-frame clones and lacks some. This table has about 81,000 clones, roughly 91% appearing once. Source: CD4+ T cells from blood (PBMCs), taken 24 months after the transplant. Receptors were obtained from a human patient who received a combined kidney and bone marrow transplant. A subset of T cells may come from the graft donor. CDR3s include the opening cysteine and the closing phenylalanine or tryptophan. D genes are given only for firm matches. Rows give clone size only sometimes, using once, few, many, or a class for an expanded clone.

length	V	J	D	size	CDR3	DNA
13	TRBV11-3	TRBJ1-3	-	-	CASSTGSGNTIYF	TGTGCCAGCAGTACAGGCTCTGGAAACACCATATATTTT
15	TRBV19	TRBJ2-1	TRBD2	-	CASSTTGTSGHEQFF	TGTGCCAGTAGTACGACCGGGACTAGCGGGCATGAGCAGTTCTTC
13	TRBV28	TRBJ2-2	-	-	CASQVIYPGELFF	TGTGCCAGCCAGGTCATTTACCCCGGGGAGCTGTTTTTT
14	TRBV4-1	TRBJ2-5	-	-	CASSQDQGRETQYF	TGCGCCAGCAGCCAAGATCAGGGGCGAGAGACCCAGTACTTC
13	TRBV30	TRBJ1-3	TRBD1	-	CAWSPDRVNTIYF	TGTGCCTGGAGTCCGGACAGGGTAAACACCATATATTTT
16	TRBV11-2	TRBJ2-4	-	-	CASSLVLATPINIQYF	TGTGCCAGCAGCTTAGTTCTAGCTACCCCTATAAACATTCAGTACTTC
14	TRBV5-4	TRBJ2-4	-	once	CASSLPERENIQYF	TGTGCCAGCAGCTTGCCCGAGCGGGAAAACATTCAGTACTTC
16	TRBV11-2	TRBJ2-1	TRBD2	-	CASSPRTSGRNNEQFF	TGTGCCAGCAGCCCAAGGACTAGCGGGAGGAACAATGAGCAGTTCTTC
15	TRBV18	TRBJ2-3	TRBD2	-	CASSPRTGGSDTQYF	TGTGCCAGCTCACCAAGAACCGGGGGGTCAGATACGCAGTATTTT
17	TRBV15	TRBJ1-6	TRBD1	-	CATSGWTGGTYNSPLHF	TGTGCCACCAGCGGATGGACAGGCGGAACCTATAATTCCCCCCTCCACTTT
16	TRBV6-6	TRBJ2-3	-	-	CATLPGTPPPTDTQYF	TGTGCCACCCTTCCCGGGACACCTCCCCCCACAGATACGCAGTATTTT
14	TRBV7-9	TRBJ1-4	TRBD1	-	CASIPTGAGEKLFF	TGTGCCAGCATCCCGACAGGGGCCGGTGAAAAACTGTTTTTT
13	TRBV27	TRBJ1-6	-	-	CASKTIYNSPLHF	TGTGCCAGTAAGACAATCTATAATTCCCCCCTCCACTTT
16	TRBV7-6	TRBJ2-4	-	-	CASSFETPRAKNIQYF	TGTGCCAGCAGCTTTGAGACACCAAGGGCCAAAAACATTCAGTACTTC